This T cell receptor (beta chain) was found in a study of cytomegalovirus exposure and HLA in healthy donors. Study background: Some 91 million unique TCRs from HLA-typed donors were held in an early release of data.

Study-wide findings and caveats: Previously analyzed data showed that most TCR beta V segments were productive at a frequency of about 87% or about 30%. It is likely that the observed cluster of highly shared sequence variants was a sequencing artifact.

PCR primers comprised 60 Vbeta and 13 Jbeta primers. The repertoire was sequenced with immunoSEQ multiplex PCR; TCRdb's copy has only in-frame clones and lacks some. The data contain some 110,000 clones, about 76% of them seen just once; the ten biggest clones take up 5% to 7%. As to this clone: As yet, its antigen is unknown.

Trimming pared 4 bases from V and 3 bases from J, leaving 7 bases between. The germline gives CDR1 SGHRS, CDR2 YFSETQ. The CDR3 spans 13 residues. V gene TRBV5-1 combines with J gene TRBJ2-2; no definite D call. The sample consisted of PBMCs. The clonotype originates from a woman in her forties or fifties in good health and CMV-seropositive. The CDR3 DNA reads as TGCGCCAGCAGCCTAGTGTACACCGGGGAGCTGTTTTTT. Residues: CASSLVYTGELFF.